These T cell receptor beta chains were read from a single sample in a study of cytomegalovirus exposure and HLA in healthy donors. TCRdb's table, derived via immunoSEQ multiplex PCR, lists solely in-frame clones and lacks some. The sample lists about 190,000 clones; about 80% were seen once. The sample comprised PBMCs. These receptor sequences come from a boy aged 5-17 years in good health and CMV-seronegative. CDR3s include the opening cysteine and the closing phenylalanine or tryptophan. The D gene is left open where the match is weak. Size values are once, few and many counts, or a class for expanded clones, and some rows have none.

>.|14|TRBD2|TRBJ2-2|TRBV29-1
TGCAGCGTTTACGGCGGGGGGGCGGGCGGGGAGCTGTTTTTT
CSVYGGGAGGELFF
>.|15|TRBD1|TRBJ1-6|TRBV7-6
TGTGCCAGCAGCCCGGGGACAGGGGAGAATTCACCCCTCCACTTT
CASSPGTGENSPLHF
>.|17|TRBD1|TRBJ1-6|TRBV30
TGTGCCTGGAGTGTACGGGACAGGGGAGCCTATAATTCACCCCTCCACTTT
CAWSVRDRGAYNSPLHF
>.|15|TRBD2|TRBJ2-7|TRBV28
TGTGCCAGCAGTTTACCTAGCGGGGGTTCCTACGAGCAGTACTTC
CASSLPSGGSYEQYF
>.|15|TRBD1|TRBJ1-1|TRBV11-1
TGTGCCAGCAGCGCCCGGGACAGGTTGAACACTGAAGCTTTCTTT
CASSARDRLNTEAFF
>.|14|.|TRBJ2-7|TRBV7-2
TGTGCCAGCAGCTTAGCGCCAGGCCCCCACGAGCAGTACTTC
CASSLAPGPHEQYF
>.|15|.|TRBJ1-3|TRBV7-2
TGTGCCAGCAGGATCGGTCCAAGCTCTGGAAACACCATATATTTT
CASRIGPSSGNTIYF
>.|17|TRBD2|TRBJ2-7|TRBV18
TGTGCCAGCTCACCAAGGCTAGCGGGAGCTAGGCCCTACGAGCAGTACTTC
CASSPRLAGARPYEQYF
>.|15|.|TRBJ2-3|TRBV11-3
TGTGCCAGCAGTAACAGGACATCTGGCACAGATACGCAGTATTTT
CASSNRTSGTDTQYF
>.|15|.|TRBJ2-2|TRBV18
TGTGCCAGCTCACCCCGAGGGGGGGGCACCGGGGAGCTGTTTTTT
CASSPRGGGTGELFF
>once|17|TRBD1|TRBJ1-2|TRBV5-4
TGTGCCAGCAGCTTGGGCGAACCGGGACAGGGCTTATGGGGCTACACCTTC
CASSLGEPGQGLWGYTF
>.|13|.|TRBJ1-2|TRBV7-2
TGTGCCAGCAGCTTTGCAGATAACTATGGCTACACCTTC
CASSFADNYGYTF
>.|16|TRBD2|TRBJ2-1|TRBV7-3
TGTGCCAGCAGCCCCCGGACTAGCGGGGGCCCCCGCGAGCAGTTCTTC
CASSPRTSGGPREQFF
>.|16|TRBD2|TRBJ2-7|TRBV19
TGTGCCAGTAGTCCCCGACTAGCGGGGAGCTCCTACGAGCAGTACTTC
CASSPRLAGSSYEQYF
>few|14|TRBD1|TRBJ1-2|TRBV7-2
TGTGCCAGCAGCTTCCGGGACAGGAACTATGGCTACACCTTC
CASSFRDRNYGYTF
>.|13|.|TRBJ1-2|TRBV27
TGTGCCAGCAGTTTACAACAGGACTATGGCTACACCTTC
CASSLQQDYGYTF
>.|14|TRBD1|TRBJ1-1|TRBV19
TGTGCCAGTAGTATTGGCAGGGGGGACACTGAAGCTTTCTTT
CASSIGRGDTEAFF
>.|16|.|TRBJ2-3|TRBV19
TGTGCCAGTAGTATATTCGAAGGAGGGCTGTGGGATACGCAGTATTTT
CASSIFEGGLWDTQYF
>.|13|.|TRBJ1-1|TRBV4-1
TGCGCCAGCAGCCTTTCGTTGAACACTGAAGCTTTCTTT
CASSLSLNTEAFF
>.|15|.|TRBJ2-5|TRBV4-2
TGTGCCAGCAGCCAACCTACAGGAATCCAAGAGACCCAGTACTTC
CASSQPTGIQETQYF
>.|12|.|TRBJ2-1|TRBV19
TGTGCCAGTAGTATAGGATTGGGGGCACAGTTCTTC
CASSIGLGAQFF
>few|13|.|TRBJ2-7|TRBV5-1
TGCGCCAGCAGCTTGGTAACTAGCTACGAGCAGTACTTC
CASSLVTSYEQYF
>.|15|TRBD1|TRBJ1-1|TRBV19
TGTGCCAGTAGTATTTATCACAGGGGGAACACTGAAGCTTTCTTT
CASSIYHRGNTEAFF
>.|13|.|TRBJ1-1|TRBV7-3
TGTGCCAGCAGCTTAAAAGGAGACACTGAAGCTTTCTTT
CASSLKGDTEAFF
>.|15|.|TRBJ1-2|TRBV5-1
TGCGCCAGCAGCTTGGGAGGGTACGAGAGCTATGGCTACACCTTC
CASSLGGYESYGYTF
>.|15|.|TRBJ1-3|TRBV30
TGTGCCTGGAGCGGGGACACTTACTCTGGAAACACCATATATTTT
CAWSGDTYSGNTIYF
>.|14|.|TRBJ1-2|TRBV9
TGTGCCAGCAGCGTAGCTTGGGGGGAGGGAGGCTACACCTTC
CASSVAWGEGGYTF
>.|11|.|TRBJ1-2|TRBV30
TGTGCCTGGAGTACAGGGTATGGCTACACCTTC
CAWSTGYGYTF
>.|13|.|TRBJ1-6|TRBV2
TGTGCCAGCAGGGGGACTGTTCAACGGCCCCTCCACTTT
CASRGTVQRPLHF
>few|16|TRBD2|TRBJ2-3|TRBV7-9
TGTGCCAGCAGCCCCCCTCCGGGACTAGCGGCAGATACGCAGTATTTT
CASSPPPGLAADTQYF
>once|12|.|TRBJ1-1|TRBV10-1
TGCGCCAGCAGCCAGGGGACCACTGAAGCTTTCTTT
CASSQGTTEAFF
>.|17|TRBD1|TRBJ1-2|TRBV5-6
TGTGCCAGCAGCCCCGGGACAGGGGGAAAGTTTACCTATGGCTACACCTTC
CASSPGTGGKFTYGYTF
>.|15|TRBD1|TRBJ1-2|TRBV5-1
TGCGCCAGCAGCTTGGCCCTACAGGGGGAAGGAGGCTACACCTTC
CASSLALQGEGGYTF
>.|17|TRBD2|TRBJ2-7|TRBV11-3
TGTGCCAGCAGCTTAGTAGTCCCTAGCGGGGGCACCTACGAGCAGTACTTC
CASSLVVPSGGTYEQYF
>.|15|.|TRBJ2-3|TRBV10-2
TGCGCCAGCAGTGAACCCCTACCCCTCTCAGATACGCAGTATTTT
CASSEPLPLSDTQYF
>.|15|TRBD2|TRBJ2-3|TRBV5-8
TGTGCCAGCAGCACCCTCGGCGGGAGTACAGATACGCAGTATTTT
CASSTLGGSTDTQYF
>.|12|TRBD1|TRBJ1-5|TRBV19
TGTGCCAGTAGTTCGACAGGGACCCCTCTGCATTTT
CASSSTGTPLHF
>.|16|.|TRBJ2-4|TRBV19
TGTGCCAGTAGTAGGTCAGGGGACCTAGCCAAAAACATTCAGTACTTC
CASSRSGDLAKNIQYF
>few|12|.|TRBJ2-2|TRBV5-1
TGCGCCAGCAGCCCCGTTCCCGGGGAGCTGTTTTTT
CASSPVPGELFF
>few|14|.|TRBJ1-1|TRBV6-1
TGTGCCAGCAGTGAAAGTGGGAGCGGAACTGAAGCTTTCTTT
CASSESGSGTEAFF
>.|15|TRBD1|TRBJ2-7|TRBV18
TGTGCCAGCTCACCAATTACAGGGGGTCTCGACGAGCAGTACTTC
CASSPITGGLDEQYF
>.|16|.|TRBJ2-7|TRBV10-3
TGTGCCATCAGCCCTAGTGGAGCCAGCGAACTTTACGAGCAGTACTTC
CAISPSGASELYEQYF
>.|15|TRBD1|TRBJ2-2|TRBV5-1
TGCGCCAGCAGCTCACTACAGGGGAGCGCCGGGGAGCTGTTTTTT
CASSSLQGSAGELFF
>.|14|.|TRBJ1-4|TRBV19
TGTGCCAGTAGTATCGACAGAAATAATGAAAAACTGTTTTTT
CASSIDRNNEKLFF
>.|12|.|TRBJ1-2|TRBV15
TGTGCCACCAGCAGCCTCGGGGGTGGCTACACCTTC
CATSSLGGGYTF
>few|15|.|TRBJ2-4|TRBV6-5
TGTGCCAGCAGTTACTCGATAACATCCAAAAACATTCAGTACTTC
CASSYSITSKNIQYF
>few|15|.|TRBJ1-5|TRBV30
TGTGCCTGGAGTGTTGGACAAGGAGATAATCAGCCCCAGCATTTT
CAWSVGQGDNQPQHF
>.|16|.|TRBJ1-3|TRBV5-1
TGCGCCAGCAGCTTGGGGGGCGACGGCGGCAGAAACACCATATATTTT
CASSLGGDGGRNTIYF
>.|14|TRBD1|TRBJ1-1|TRBV5-1
TGCGCCAGCAGCCGGGGGACAGGGAACACTGAAGCTTTCTTT
CASSRGTGNTEAFF